The 21 T cell receptor beta chains below come from one sample, sequenced in a study of shared clonotypes between healthy human individuals. This table comes from immunoSEQ multiplex PCR, and its TCRdb copy is limited to in-frame clones, with some not included. The sample holds 2,500,000 or so clones, just over 90% seen once. What was sequenced was naive CD4+ T cells sorted from blood. The subset here: CD45RA+ positively selected. The receptors here all came from a man in his late teens or twenties in good health.

This clone was recorded once. Within the sample, other DNA sequences also encode this same CDR3. The CDR3 region is CASSLAGSYEQYF. CDR3 bases: TGCGCCAGCAGCTTGGCAGGGTCCTACGAGCAGTACTTC. V is TRBV5-1 and J is TRBJ2-7, with D possibly being TRBD1 (5 bases). Germline V gives CDR1 SGHRS, CDR2 YFSETQ. V was cut by 0 bases and J by 1 base, with 5 bases left in between. The CDR3 length is 13 residues.

The gene calls are TRBV19 and TRBJ2-2; 8 bases match TRBD2. After removal of 7 bases from V and 1 base from J, the junction contained 5 bases not matched to a gene. CDR3 length: 15 amino acids. Germline V gene lookup returns CDR1 LNHDA and CDR2 SQIVND (reference sequence). CDR3 DNA sequence: TGTGCCAGTAAGCGGAGCGGGGGGAACACCGGGGAGCTGTTTTTT. Protein: CASKRSGGNTGELFF.

A word on this clone: Other DNA sequences within the sample encode an identical CDR3. CDR3 sequence reads: CASSPDRVYGYTF. CDR3 sequence (DNA): TGTGCCAGCAGCCCCGACAGAGTCTATGGCTACACCTTC. V and J are TRBV5-4 and TRBJ1-2; D is possibly TRBD1 (5 bases). In germline, CDR1 is SGHNT, CDR2 YYREEE (reference sequence). Trimming left V 4 bases short and J 4 bases short, with 11 bases between. The CDR3 has 13 amino acids.

The chain couples TRBV6-4 to TRBJ2-3, with TRBD2 identical over 8 bases. CDR1 MRHNA and CDR2 SNTAGT come from the germline V gene. The trim removed 1 base at V and 4 bases at J, leaving 4 bases unmatched. CDR3 length: 15 residues. The CDR3 nucleotides are TGTGCCAGCAGTGACTGGCGGGAGGTCGCAGATACGCAGTATTTT. It yields the protein CASSDWREVADTQYF.

The CDR3 reads CASSEFGYSGANVLTF. Here the CDR3 DNA reads TGTGCCAGCAGTGAATTTGGGTATTCTGGGGCCAACGTCCTGACTTTC. The gene calls are TRBV6-1 and TRBJ2-6, with no clear D. The CDR3 is 16 residues long. Trimming stripped 2 bases from V and 1 base from J, with 9 bases between. CDR1 is MNHNS, CDR2 SASEGT, per germline.

The chain uses TRBV7-2 and TRBJ2-3; 7 positions agree with TRBD1. After removal of 5 bases from V and 2 bases from J, the junction contained 13 bases not matched to a gene. Germline V gene sequence: CDR1 SGHTA, CDR2 FQGNSA. The CDR3 totals 17 residues. CDR3 nucleotides: TGTGCCAGCAGCCTATCCGAGGGGGCCTATTTCACAGATACGCAGTATTTT. As protein: CASSLSEGAYFTDTQYF.

The J gene is TRBJ1-4, the V gene TRBV28, with D possibly TRBD1 on 5 matching bases. Trimming took off 8 bases at V and 5 bases at J, with 9 bases between the two ends. This CDR3 spans 12 amino acids. Germline V gene sequence: CDR1 MDHEN, CDR2 SYDVKM. CDR3 loop: CASVGPNEKLFF. The CDR3 DNA follows: TGTGCCAGCGTGGGGCCGAATGAAAAACTGTTTTTT.

The CDR3 protein is CASRSIGGYTF. DNA for the CDR3: TGTGCCAGCCGATCTATTGGGGGCTACACCTTC. The chain combines TRBV18 with TRBJ1-2; unclear D gene. Germline V lookup: CDR1 KGHSH, CDR2 LQKENI. This CDR3 is 11 amino acids long. Trimming pared 8 bases from V and 8 bases from J, leaving 12 bases between.

V gene TRBV4-1 combines with J gene TRBJ1-1; D is undetermined. The CDR3 runs 16 residues. V gave up 0 bases and J gave up 1 base, with 12 bases separating them. Germline V lookup: CDR1 MGHRA, CDR2 YSYEKL. In DNA form, the CDR3 reads TGCGCCAGCAGCCAAGATCAGAGAGGCACGAACACTGAAGCTTTCTTT. It encodes CASSQDQRGTNTEAFF.

The chain links TRBV6-5 to TRBJ1-1; no reliable D call. Germline lookup yields CDR1 MNHEY and CDR2 SVGAGI. Deletions cut 5 bases from V and 12 bases from J, with 16 bases between. CDR3 length: 12 amino acids. CDR3 bases: TGTGCCAGCAGTCCATCACGGGTCGGAACTTTCTTT. Amino acid sequence: CASSPSRVGTFF.

With regard to this clone: Distinct nucleotide sequences in the sample also encode this CDR3. This chain's CDR3 is CASSPLAGGYNEQFF. The CDR3 region has the DNA TGTGCCAGCTCCCCGCTAGCGGGGGGGTACAATGAGCAGTTCTTC. The gene calls are TRBV2 and TRBJ2-1; 12 bases are shared with TRBD2. The CDR3 consists of 15 residues. After removal of 8 bases from V and 4 bases from J, the junction contained 6 bases not matched to a gene. In germline, CDR1 is SNHLY, CDR2 FYNNEI.

V and J are TRBV29-1 and TRBJ2-5, with 7 positions matching TRBD2. The CDR3 contains 13 residues. Germline CDR1 SQVTM, CDR2 ANQGSEA. The V gene end was trimmed by 1 base and the J gene end by 5 bases; junction bases not matched to a gene: 4. CDR3 region: CSVEGRESETQYF. The CDR3 DNA follows: TGCAGCGTTGAAGGGCGGGAGAGTGAGACCCAGTACTTC.

The chain links TRBV7-2 to TRBJ2-7; possibly TRBD2 for D (6 bases). CDR1 and CDR2 (germline): SGHTA, FQGNSA. This CDR3 is built from 14 residues. Trimming took 2 bases from V and 7 from J, leaving 15 bases between them. The chain's CDR3 is CASSLIVSAGEQYF. CDR3 nucleotide sequence: TGTGCCAGCAGCTTAATCGTGTCCGCGGGAGAGCAGTACTTC.

This clone was found once. The chain links TRBV7-6 to TRBJ2-1; D tentatively fits TRBD1 or TRBD2 (5 bases each). This CDR3 contains 16 residues. Germline CDR1 is SGHVS and CDR2 is FNYEAQ. V dropped 2 bases and J dropped 3 bases, with 14 bases sitting between them. CDR3 in DNA: TGTGCCAGCAGCTTAAGGGCCGGGACGGTCTACAATGAGCAGTTCTTC. This encodes CASSLRAGTVYNEQFF. Together with reference TRBV7-6 and TRBJ2-1, the CDR3 gives the full variable domain: GAGVSQSPRYKVTKRGQDVALRCDPISGHVSLYWYRQALGQGPEFLTYFNYEAQQDKSGLPNDRFSAERPEGSISTLTIQRTEQRDSAMYRCASSLRAGTVYNEQFFGPGTRLTVL.

The chain is built from TRBV5-1 and TRBJ1-5; 7 bases agree with TRBD1. The germline V gene has CDR1 SGHRS and CDR2 YFSETQ. The length of the CDR3 is 13 residues. The V gene end was trimmed by 6 bases and the J gene end by 7 bases; junction bases not matched to a gene: 7. The CDR3 is CASKAGGNQPQHF. CDR3 nucleotide sequence: TGCGCCAGCAAGGCAGGGGGTAACCAGCCCCAGCATTTT.

The chain is built from TRBV6-5 and TRBJ2-7; D might be TRBD2 (7 bases). The CDR3 contains 15 residues. V dropped 7 bases and J dropped 3 bases, with 19 bases sitting between them. Germline CDR1 and CDR2: MNHEY and SVGAGI. The CDR3 sequence is CASTTGGADHYEQYF. The CDR3 bases are TGTGCCAGCACTACGGGGGGCGCCGATCACTACGAGCAGTACTTC.

The chain carries TRBV28 and TRBJ1-1; D is ambiguous. V was cut by 5 bases and J by 4 bases, with 17 bases left in between. In germline, CDR1 is MDHEN, CDR2 SYDVKM. This CDR3 comprises 15 residues. The chain's CDR3 is CASSEDTLASTEAFF. The CDR3 DNA follows: TGTGCCAGCAGTGAAGATACCCTGGCTTCCACTGAAGCTTTCTTT.

The chain links TRBV18 to TRBJ2-1, with 9 bases aligning to TRBD1. CDR3 length: 15 amino acids. The V and J ends lost 4 bases and 6 bases, in that order; junction bases with no gene match: 7. The germline V gene has CDR1 KGHSH and CDR2 LQKENI. Written as DNA, the CDR3 is TGTGCCAGCTCACTCGGGACAGGGTCTGGCAATGAGCAGTTCTTC. It specifies CASSLGTGSGNEQFF.

Here the CDR3 reads CASSLRETQYF. The CDR3 nucleotides read TGTGCCAGCTCATTACGAGAAACCCAGTACTTC. The chain carries TRBV18 and TRBJ2-5; D unclear. Germline assignment: CDR1 KGHSH and CDR2 LQKENI. The CDR3 is 11 residues long. Deletions cut 5 bases from V and 8 bases from J, with 9 bases between.

This clone was seen only once. The gene calls are TRBV4-3 and TRBJ2-7, with 11 bases that match TRBD2. The V gene end was trimmed by 1 base and the J gene end by 0 bases; junction bases not matched to a gene: 2. Per the germline V gene, CDR1 is LGHNA and CDR2 is YSLEER. The CDR3 extends over 16 amino acids. The CDR3 reads CASSQGLAGGSYEQYF. CDR3 bases: TGCGCCAGCAGCCAAGGTCTAGCGGGAGGCTCCTACGAGCAGTACTTC.

V usage is TRBV7-3 and J usage is TRBJ1-1; D unresolved. Germline CDR1 SGHTA, CDR2 FQGTGA. Trimming stripped 2 bases from V and 4 bases from J, with 26 bases between. This CDR3 contains 19 residues. CDR3: CASSLGSLRGRLRGTEAFF. The CDR3 DNA is TGTGCCAGCAGCTTAGGCTCGCTTAGAGGCCGTCTGCGAGGCACTGAAGCTTTCTTT.